These T cell receptor beta chains were read from a single sample in a study of tissue T cells after allogeneic stem cell transplantation. Libraries were prepared by immunoSEQ multiplex PCR; TCRdb keeps only in-frame clonotypes and omits some of them. The sample records approximately 12,000 clones, 70% being singletons. The sample in question was tissue from the right colon, obtained at autopsy. These receptors all come from a woman aged 18-50 years with breast cancer. CDR3s include the opening cysteine and the closing phenylalanine or tryptophan. D genes are given only for firm matches. Where a row states a size, it is once, few, many or the class of an expanded clone; other rows omit it.

j_call v_call d_call clone_size cdr3_nt cdr3_aa
TRBJ1-2 TRBV2 . . TGTGCCAGCAGAGGGCAGGGAGACTATGGCTACACCTTC CASRGQGDYGYTF
TRBJ1-2 TRBV7-9 TRBD1 few TGTGCCAGCAGCTCTAAGACAGGGGAGGGCTACACCTTC CASSSKTGEGYTF
TRBJ1-2 TRBV3-1/TRBV3-2 . . TGTGCCAGCAGCCTCGGGCCCTTGGGCCACACCTTC CASSLGPLGHTF
TRBJ1-2 TRBV7-2 . . TGTGCCAGCACGTGGGGGCTTAACGGAGGCTACACCTTC CASTWGLNGGYTF
TRBJ1-4 TRBV4-3 TRBD1 . TGCGCCAGCAGCCAAGGGGACAGGGAGCTTGAAAAACTGTTTTTT CASSQGDRELEKLFF
TRBJ2-5 TRBV30 . . TGTGCTCTGGAGTTGTTGGGGGAGACCCAGTACTTC CALELLGETQYF
TRBJ1-2 TRBV24-1 . few TGTGCCACCAGTGAGGCTACAGGGACCTATGGCTACACCTTC CATSEATGTYGYTF
TRBJ1-1 TRBV6-6 . . TGTGCCAGCAGGCCCGGTGGGACTGAAGCTTTCTTT CASRPGGTEAFF
TRBJ1-2 TRBV6-2/TRBV6-3 . . TGTGCCAGCAGTTATGCATGGGGCTTTAACTATGGCTACACCTTC CASSYAWGFNYGYTF
TRBJ1-5 TRBV18 TRBD1 . TGTGCCAGCTCACCGGACAGGGGGATGCCCCAGCATTTT CASSPDRGMPQHF
TRBJ1-4 TRBV2 TRBD1 . TGTGCCAGCAGGGACAGGGTAACTAATGAAAAACTGTTTTTT CASRDRVTNEKLFF
TRBJ1-5 TRBV7-2 . . TGTGCCAGCACCCCAGGACCAAATCAGCCCCAGCATTTT CASTPGPNQPQHF
TRBJ1-2 TRBV6-6 TRBD1 . TGTGCCACCACGACAGGGCTTAACTATGGCTACACCTTC CATTTGLNYGYTF
TRBJ1-5 TRBV6-5 TRBD1 . TGTGCCAGCAGTTTTGGACAGGGTAGGCAGCCCCAGCATTTT CASSFGQGRQPQHF
TRBJ2-1 TRBV27 TRBD1 . TGTGCCAGCAGTTTTAGGACAGGCTACTTCAATGAGCAGTTCTTC CASSFRTGYFNEQFF
TRBJ2-7 TRBV2 . few TGTGCCAGCATGGACGCAAGCTCCTACGAGCAGTACTTC CASMDASSYEQYF
TRBJ2-7 TRBV7-8 TRBD1 once TGTGCCAGCAGCCCCCCGGGACAGGGCTACGAGCAGTACTTC CASSPPGQGYEQYF
TRBJ1-1 TRBV6-2/TRBV6-3 . . TGTGCCAGCAGCAACCGGGACCTTGGCACTGAAGCTTTCTTT CASSNRDLGTEAFF
TRBJ2-2 TRBV10-3 TRBD2 once TGTGCCATCAGTGAAACGGGAGGGACCGGGGAGCTGTTTTTT CAISETGGTGELFF
TRBJ2-5 TRBV5-1 . . TGCGCCAGCAGCTTGGGTCCGCAACTAGAAGAGACCCAGTACTTC CASSLGPQLEETQYF
TRBJ2-1 TRBV6-5 TRBD2 . TGTGCCAGCAGTTACGGGCTAGCGGGGGGGACTGAGCAGTTCTTC CASSYGLAGGTEQFF
TRBJ2-7 TRBV11-2 TRBD1 few TGTGCCAGCAGCCTACAGGGGTACGAGCAGTACTTC CASSLQGYEQYF
TRBJ2-2 TRBV9 . . TGTGCCAGCAGCGTAGACCACACCGGGGAGCTGTTTTTT CASSVDHTGELFF
TRBJ2-3 TRBV6-5 TRBD2 few TGTGCCAGCAGCCTTAGCGGGAGTGAAGATACGCAGTATTTT CASSLSGSEDTQYF
TRBJ2-7 TRBV4-2 TRBD1 . TGTGCCAGCAGCCACGGACAGGGGTACGAGCAGTACTTC CASSHGQGYEQYF
TRBJ2-7 TRBV11-2 TRBD1 . TGTGCCAGCAGCCCCTCCCGGGACAGGGACTACGAGCAGTACTTC CASSPSRDRDYEQYF
TRBJ1-2 TRBV7-9 TRBD1 . TGTGCCAGCAGCTCTCGGACAGGGGCGGGCTATGGCTACACCTTC CASSSRTGAGYGYTF
TRBJ2-7 TRBV2 TRBD2 medium-sized TGTGCCAGCAGGCGGGAGGAAGGTGGGCAGTACTTC CASRREEGGQYF
TRBJ1-1 TRBV3-1/TRBV3-2 TRBD1 . TGTGCCAGCAGCCAAGAACTTGGGGCAGGGGGTTTCTTT CASSQELGAGGFF
TRBJ1-5 TRBV2 TRBD1 . TGTGCCAGCAACCTCCGACAGGGGGCTGGTCAGCCCCAGCATTTT CASNLRQGAGQPQHF
TRBJ2-3 TRBV5-1 . . TGCGCCAGCAGCTGGGGAGGAGGGGGCACAGATACGCAGTATTTT CASSWGGGGTDTQYF